The entry below gives a single T cell receptor (beta chain) sequence along with its context. This entry belongs to a study of blood T cell repertoires in COVID-19. Turning to the study itself: PBMCs, B-cell-depleted T cells, or T cells were the source of the cDNA or gDNA that made up the material.

This table comes from immunoSEQ multiplex PCR, and its TCRdb copy is limited to in-frame clones, with some not included. Found here are over 150,000 clones, about four fifths of them singletons; the top ten hold approximately 30%. CDR3 length equals 14 residues. Trimming pared 0 bases from V and 9 bases from J, leaving 9 bases between. The germline V gene has CDR1 LNHNV and CDR2 YYDKDF (reference sequence). The sample was peripheral blood. The rearrangement uses TRBV15 and TRBJ1-6; D is uncertain. The receptor was isolated from a woman aged 60-70 years with acute or convalescent COVID-19. DNA for the CDR3: TGTGCCACCAGCAGAGATCTCGGTGGTTCACCCCTCCACTTT. It is translated as CATSRDLGGSPLHF.